This T cell receptor beta chain appears in the sequencing data of a study of T cell repertoires in cytomegalovirus infection. Whole-study context: Evidence of both CMV infection and a matching HLA type came from public TCR beta signatures. Study observations and caveats: There were carriers of CMV plus the relevant HLA, and cumulative public TCR beta family frequency identified them. HLA-C-restricted CMV clonotypes gave the most frequent clonotype in two of eight donors.

This clonotype was detected a few times. Its antigen is not known. TCRdb passed the reads through MiXCR, listing each CDR3 protein once. The table records around 900,000 distinct CDR3 sequences, less than 40% of them present only once. The V end was cut by 4 bases, the J end by 0 bases, with 15 bases between. Germline V gene lookup returns CDR1 SGHVS and CDR2 FQNEAQ. CDR3 size: 16 residues. This clonotype was sampled from a human donor in good health (CMV status not recorded). Some clones in this sample may be carry-over from other donors' samples. The rearrangement joins TRBV7-8 to TRBJ1-1; a weak D match, TRBD1 (5 bases). The sequencing here drew on cultured CD8+ T cells from PBMCs, taken from culture after CMV antigen stimulation. The CDR3 loop reads CASSSGASIMNTEAFF. The CDR3 DNA is TGTGCCAGCAGCTCCGGGGCCTCTATCATGAACACTGAAGCTTTCTTT.